These T cell receptor beta chains were read from a single sample in a study of blood T cell repertoires in COVID-19. Assay used: immunoSEQ multiplex PCR; TCRdb lists only in-frame clones, some missing. In the table there are approximately 200,000 clones, around nine tenths of which are singletons. The sample comprised PBMCs or T cells enriched from blood (not recorded which). All receptors derive from a woman aged 25 to 39 who had been exposed to COVID-19. Each CDR3 is given with its conserved first and last residue. The D gene is left open where the match is weak. The listing skips clone size in some rows; elsewhere it reads once, few, many or a size class.

>TRBD1|.|TRBJ2-7|TRBV7-8
TGTGCCAGCAGTGACACAGGGGTAGGGTACGAGCAGTACTTC
CASSDTGVGYEQYF
>TRBD1|.|TRBJ1-5|TRBV4-1
TGCGCCAGCAGCCAAGATGTAGGGGGCAGGTTTCAGCCCCAGCATTTT
CASSQDVGGRFQPQHF
>TRBD1|.|TRBJ1-1|TRBV19
TGTGCCAGTAGTATCACAGGGGGCGTCCCTGAAGCTTTCTTT
CASSITGGVPEAFF
>.|.|TRBJ1-5|TRBV12-3/TRBV12-4
TGTGCCAGCAATGACAGGCCCAATCAGCCCCAGCATTTT
CASNDRPNQPQHF
>TRBD1|.|TRBJ2-1|TRBV30
TGTGCCTGGACCAGGGGGCATGGCAATGAGCAGTTCTTC
CAWTRGHGNEQFF
>TRBD1|once|TRBJ1-4|TRBV4-1
TGCGCCAGCAGCCAGGAGGGGGCCGGGGGTGAAAAACTGTTTTTT
CASSQEGAGGEKLFF
>.|.|TRBJ1-1|TRBV6-4
TGTGCCAGCAGTCGGACAGAAAACACTGAAGCTTTCTTT
CASSRTENTEAFF
>TRBD1|.|TRBJ1-2|TRBV28
TGTGCCAGCACCGGGACAGGGGGTATAAGCTATGGCTACACCTTC
CASTGTGGISYGYTF
>.|.|TRBJ2-1|TRBV30
TGTGCCTGGAGTGTAGGCTCAGGTTTGGATGAGCAGTTCTTC
CAWSVGSGLDEQFF
>.|.|TRBJ1-3|TRBV5-6
TGTGCCAGCAGCTCAAGCCGGGGGGGAAACACCATATATTTT
CASSSSRGGNTIYF
>.|.|TRBJ1-1|TRBV30
TGTGCCTGGAGCCCTGGGGGGTGGGACACTGAAGCTTTCTTT
CAWSPGGWDTEAFF
>.|.|TRBJ2-5|TRBV5-5
TGTGCCAGCAGCTGGGAGACCGGGAGCCTGAAGGAGACCCAGTACTTC
CASSWETGSLKETQYF
>.|.|TRBJ2-6|TRBV5-1
TGCGCCAGTAGTGTAGACTCTGGGGCCAACGTCCTGACTTTC
CASSVDSGANVLTF
>.|few|TRBJ1-2|TRBV6-5
TGTGCCAGCAGTTACGGACAAAACTATGGCTACACCTTC
CASSYGQNYGYTF
>.|.|TRBJ2-2|TRBV5-1
TGCGCCAGCAGCTTACAGGCTAGCGGCCCATCAGGGGCCGGGGAGCTGTTTTTT
CASSLQASGPSGAGELFF
>.|.|TRBJ2-7|TRBV5-1
TGCGCCAGCAGCTTGAGGCCTAGCCCCCCCGAGCAGTACTTC
CASSLRPSPPEQYF
>.|once|TRBJ1-5|TRBV19
TGTGCCAGTAGCGAACTAACAGGTATCAATCAGCCCCAGCATTTT
CASSELTGINQPQHF
>.|.|TRBJ2-7|TRBV30
TGTGCCTGGAGGATACAGGGTGTGGGTGCCGAGCAGTACTTC
CAWRIQGVGAEQYF
>TRBD1|.|TRBJ2-7|TRBV11-1
TGTGCCAGCAGCTTACGGGACAGGGAACACGAGCAGTACTTC
CASSLRDREHEQYF
>.|.|TRBJ2-3|TRBV29-1
TGCAGCGTTGATCGGCAGGGGCTCACAGATACGCAGTATTTT
CSVDRQGLTDTQYF
>.|.|TRBJ1-4|TRBV28
TGTGCCAGCCTTACGGGGGCTAATGAAAAACTGTTTTTT
CASLTGANEKLFF
>.|.|TRBJ1-5|TRBV7-2
TGTGCCAGCAGCCCGCGGAGCCAGCCCCAGCATTTT
CASSPRSQPQHF
>.|.|TRBJ1-1|TRBV19
TGTGCCAGTAGTGAGACAGGGAACACTGAAGCTTTCTTT
CASSETGNTEAFF
>.|.|TRBJ2-3|TRBV7-7
TGTGCTAGCAGCCCCCGGCTAGGGGGCACAGATACGCAGTATTTT
CASSPRLGGTDTQYF
>TRBD1|once|TRBJ1-5|TRBV2
TGTGCCAGCAGGGAGACAGGGATTGGGAATCAGCCCCAGCATTTT
CASRETGIGNQPQHF
>.|.|TRBJ1-6|TRBV5-6
TGTGCCAGCAGCTTGGGGGTCAGCCAGCGAACACCCCTCCACTTT
CASSLGVSQRTPLHF
>TRBD2|.|TRBJ2-2|TRBV7-7
TGTGCTAGCAGCCAGGGACTAGCGGGGAACACCGGGGAGCTGTTTTTT
CASSQGLAGNTGELFF
>.|many|TRBJ2-7|TRBV30
TGTGCCTGGAGTAGACAGACCTACGAGCAGTACTTC
CAWSRQTYEQYF
>TRBD1|.|TRBJ1-5|TRBV2
TGTGCCAGCAGTGACGCCAACCGAATCTGGGACAGACTTTTTAGCAATCAGCCCCAGCATTTT
CASSDANRIWDRLFSNQPQHF
>.|.|TRBJ1-2|TRBV10-3
TGTGCCATCACCCAACAATCAGCTAACTATGGCTACACCTTC
CAITQQSANYGYTF
>.|.|TRBJ2-7|TRBV30
TGTGCCTGGAGTGTAAGTGGGGGGAGCTACGAGCAGTACTTC
CAWSVSGGSYEQYF
>.|.|TRBJ1-5|TRBV6-1
TGTGCCAGCAGTCAAGGCCTTTACAGTAGCAATCAGCCCCAGCATTTT
CASSQGLYSSNQPQHF
>.|.|TRBJ1-4|TRBV21-1
TGTGCCAGCAGCAAGCCCTTCCAGGGGGTTAATGAAAAACTGTTTTTT
CASSKPFQGVNEKLFF
>.|.|TRBJ1-3|TRBV6-5
TGTGCCAGCAGTTACTCCCCGCAGGGGATCTGGGACACCATATATTTT
CASSYSPQGIWDTIYF
>.|.|TRBJ2-7|TRBV4-1
TGCGCCAGCAGCCAAGCCGGCCAGGGATCCTACGAGCAGTACTTC
CASSQAGQGSYEQYF
>.|.|TRBJ1-1|TRBV6-2/TRBV6-3
TGTGCCAGCAGTTCCAGGCAGTCGAGGGCGAACACTGAAGCTTTCTTT
CASSSRQSRANTEAFF
>TRBD1|.|TRBJ1-2|TRBV29-1
TGCAGCGTTGCGTCCGACAGGGGCTACTATGGCTACACCTTC
CSVASDRGYYGYTF
>TRBD2|.|TRBJ2-3|TRBV7-2
TGTGCCAGCAGCGCCCCTGGCGGGGGGGCCTTAGATACGCAGTATTTT
CASSAPGGGALDTQYF
>.|few|TRBJ1-5|TRBV3-1/TRBV3-2
TGTGCCAGCAGCCAAGCCGGTCATCAGCCCCAGCATTTT
CASSQAGHQPQHF
>TRBD1|.|TRBJ2-3|TRBV5-1
TGCGCCAGCAGCTTGGCAGGACAGGGGCGAACAGATACGCAGTATTTT
CASSLAGQGRTDTQYF
>TRBD1|.|TRBJ2-7|TRBV6-5
TGTGCCAGCAGTAAACCCGGGACAGGGTTGGACGAGCAGTACTTC
CASSKPGTGLDEQYF
>TRBD1|.|TRBJ1-6|TRBV2
TGTGCCAGCGGGGATGGGACAGGGTTCTCCTATAATTCACCCCTCCACTTT
CASGDGTGFSYNSPLHF
>TRBD1|few|TRBJ2-7|TRBV6-1
TGTGCCAGCAGTGAACCGGGACAGGGTCTCGGCGAGCAGTACTTC
CASSEPGQGLGEQYF
>TRBD1|.|TRBJ2-1|TRBV19
TGTGCCAGTAGTTCCCGGGACAGGGGTAACAATGAGCAGTTCTTC
CASSSRDRGNNEQFF
>TRBD1|once|TRBJ2-7|TRBV15
TGTGCCACGACAGGGGCTGGGTACGAGCAGTACTTC
CATTGAGYEQYF
>TRBD2|.|TRBJ2-3|TRBV7-2
TGTGCCAGCAGCTCCGGGACTAGCGGGGTGGATACGCAGTATTTT
CASSSGTSGVDTQYF
>.|once|TRBJ1-1|TRBV5-1
TGCGCCAGCAGCCCGGCCCCCCCAGGGTCGGGGAACACTGAAGCTTTCTTT
CASSPAPPGSGNTEAFF
>TRBD1|once|TRBJ1-1|TRBV3-1/TRBV3-2
TGTGCCAGCAGCCAGGGGACAGTCACTGAAGCTTTCTTT
CASSQGTVTEAFF
>.|.|TRBJ1-2|TRBV10-3
TGTGCCATCAGTGAGGAGGGCGCCTATGGCTACACCTTC
CAISEEGAYGYTF
>.|.|TRBJ1-6|TRBV5-4
TGTGCCAGCAGTAATTGGGACAATAATTCACCCCTCCACTTT
CASSNWDNNSPLHF
>.|few|TRBJ1-5|TRBV7-8
TGTGCCAGCAGCCAGGGGTCTCCTTGGTCCCAGCATTTT
CASSQGSPWSQHF
>TRBD1|.|TRBJ1-4|TRBV11-2
TGTGCCAGCAGCGTGGGCGGGACAGGGTTTGAAAAACTGTTTTTT
CASSVGGTGFEKLFF
>TRBD1|.|TRBJ2-4|TRBV19
TGTGCCAGTAGTACCCAAACACAGGGGACTCAGTACTTC
CASSTQTQGTQYF